This is a list of T cell receptor beta chains from one sample in a study of vaccination effects on CD4 cells after COVID-19. The antigens of these receptors remain unknown. This table comes from immunoSEQ multiplex PCR, and its TCRdb copy is limited to in-frame clones, with some not included. The sample lists tens of thousands of clones, 55% to 85% occurring once. The sample consisted of CD4+ T cells from PBMCs cultured with HCoV-229E spike peptides, taken after COVID-19 vaccination. The receptors derive from a human donor who received a COVID-19 vaccine. The CDR3 runs from the conserved cysteine through the conserved F or W. A D gene is named only where the DNA matches it firmly. A row's size may be missing; if present it is once, few, many or a size class.

abundance: -
j_gene: TRBJ2-1
d_gene: TRBD1
v_gene: TRBV2
CDR3aa: CASTPRQGNEQFF
CDR3nt: TGTGCCAGCACCCCAAGACAGGGCAATGAGCAGTTCTTC

abundance: once
j_gene: TRBJ1-3
d_gene: -
v_gene: TRBV27
CDR3aa: CASRLGGSGNTIYF
CDR3nt: TGTGCCAGCAGGTTGGGGGGATCTGGAAACACCATATATTTT

abundance: -
j_gene: TRBJ1-5
d_gene: TRBD1
v_gene: TRBV15
CDR3aa: CATSSLQGAGQPQHF
CDR3nt: TGTGCCACCAGCAGTCTACAGGGGGCAGGTCAGCCCCAGCATTTT

abundance: -
j_gene: TRBJ2-5
d_gene: -
v_gene: TRBV2
CDR3aa: CASSTDRGVETQYF
CDR3nt: TGTGCCAGCAGTACTGACCGGGGCGTGGAGACCCAGTACTTC

abundance: -
j_gene: TRBJ1-5
d_gene: -
v_gene: TRBV18
CDR3aa: CASRRAQGQPQHF
CDR3nt: TGTGCCAGTCGGAGGGCCCAGGGTCAGCCCCAGCATTTT

abundance: -
j_gene: TRBJ2-5
d_gene: -
v_gene: TRBV29-1
CDR3aa: CSVPHVTDLIGTQYF
CDR3nt: TGCAGCGTTCCCCACGTGACGGACTTGATTGGGACCCAGTACTTC

abundance: -
j_gene: TRBJ1-5
d_gene: -
v_gene: TRBV23-1
CDR3aa: CASSQSYNEGRVLSNQPQHF
CDR3nt: TGCGCCAGCAGTCAATCGTATAATGAGGGCAGGGTCTTAAGCAATCAGCCCCAGCATTTT

abundance: -
j_gene: TRBJ1-2
d_gene: -
v_gene: TRBV5-1
CDR3aa: CASSLDGYYGYTF
CDR3nt: TGCGCCAGCAGCTTGGACGGCTACTATGGCTACACCTTC

abundance: -
j_gene: TRBJ1-6
d_gene: -
v_gene: TRBV2
CDR3aa: CASSDFRGIGSPLHF
CDR3nt: TGTGCCAGCAGTGATTTCCGGGGTATAGGTTCACCCCTCCACTTT

abundance: once
j_gene: TRBJ2-3
d_gene: TRBD2
v_gene: TRBV7-2
CDR3aa: CASAGLAGFTDTQYF
CDR3nt: TGTGCCAGCGCCGGACTAGCGGGATTCACAGATACGCAGTATTTT

abundance: few
j_gene: TRBJ1-5
d_gene: -
v_gene: TRBV6-5
CDR3aa: CASSYSLNSNQPQHF
CDR3nt: TGTGCCAGCAGTTACTCTCTCAATAGCAATCAGCCCCAGCATTTT

abundance: -
j_gene: TRBJ1-2
d_gene: -
v_gene: TRBV3-1/TRBV3-2
CDR3aa: CASSQPGHAYGYTF
CDR3nt: TGTGCCAGCAGCCAACCCGGACACGCTTATGGCTACACCTTC

abundance: -
j_gene: TRBJ1-4
d_gene: TRBD1
v_gene: TRBV5-1
CDR3aa: CASSGGQGAGEKLFF
CDR3nt: TGCGCCAGCAGCGGGGGACAGGGGGCGGGAGAAAAACTGTTTTTT

abundance: -
j_gene: TRBJ2-3
d_gene: -
v_gene: TRBV18
CDR3aa: CASSPRSLSTDTQYF
CDR3nt: TGTGCCAGCTCACCAAGGAGTCTCAGCACAGATACGCAGTATTTT

abundance: once
j_gene: TRBJ1-2
d_gene: -
v_gene: TRBV18
CDR3aa: CASSPSGQGNYGYTF
CDR3nt: TGTGCCAGCTCCCCTAGCGGGCAGGGGAACTATGGCTACACCTTC

abundance: -
j_gene: TRBJ2-2
d_gene: TRBD2
v_gene: TRBV27
CDR3aa: CARGLANGTGELFF
CDR3nt: TGTGCCAGGGGACTAGCGAATGGGACCGGGGAGCTGTTTTTT

abundance: few
j_gene: TRBJ1-5
d_gene: TRBD1
v_gene: TRBV6-1
CDR3aa: CASSDRGEQPQHF
CDR3nt: TGTGCCAGCAGTGACAGGGGGGAACAGCCCCAGCATTTT

abundance: -
j_gene: TRBJ2-5
d_gene: TRBD2
v_gene: TRBV6-6
CDR3aa: CASSYGGGTPKETQYF
CDR3nt: TGTGCCAGCAGTTACGGCGGGGGAACCCCTAAAGAGACCCAGTACTTC

abundance: -
j_gene: TRBJ2-3
d_gene: TRBD2
v_gene: TRBV19
CDR3aa: CASSIGGGRTDTQYF
CDR3nt: TGTGCCAGTAGTATCGGCGGGGGTCGCACAGATACGCAGTATTTT

abundance: -
j_gene: TRBJ2-5
d_gene: TRBD1
v_gene: TRBV5-1
CDR3aa: CASSLGQGQETQYF
CDR3nt: TGCGCCAGCAGCTTGGGACAGGGTCAAGAGACCCAGTACTTC

abundance: -
j_gene: TRBJ1-5
d_gene: TRBD1
v_gene: TRBV10-1
CDR3aa: CASSEAPSGQGAICGNQPQHF
CDR3nt: TGCGCCAGCAGTGAGGCCCCTTCGGGACAGGGGGCAATATGCGGCAATCAGCCCCAGCATTTT

abundance: -
j_gene: TRBJ1-6
d_gene: TRBD1
v_gene: TRBV9
CDR3aa: CASSVAQGADSPLHF
CDR3nt: TGTGCCAGCAGCGTAGCGCAGGGGGCGGATTCACCCCTCCACTTT

abundance: -
j_gene: TRBJ2-3
d_gene: -
v_gene: TRBV5-1
CDR3aa: CASSLEVGRTGNF
CDR3nt: TGCGCCAGCAGCTTGGAAGTGGGGCGCACCGGTAATTTT

abundance: -
j_gene: TRBJ2-5
d_gene: TRBD2
v_gene: TRBV5-1
CDR3aa: CASSIGLAGGTQETQYF
CDR3nt: TGCGCCAGCAGCATCGGACTAGCGGGGGGGACCCAAGAGACCCAGTACTTC

abundance: -
j_gene: TRBJ2-2
d_gene: -
v_gene: TRBV5-1
CDR3aa: CASSSPGGGRVSTGELFF
CDR3nt: TGCGCCAGCAGCTCCCCCGGAGGGGGCAGAGTCAGCACCGGGGAGCTGTTTTTT

abundance: -
j_gene: TRBJ1-1
d_gene: -
v_gene: TRBV2
CDR3aa: CASTGETEAFF
CDR3nt: TGTGCCAGCACGGGAGAAACTGAAGCTTTCTTT

abundance: -
j_gene: TRBJ1-4
d_gene: -
v_gene: TRBV25-1
CDR3aa: CASCHFGGNEKLFF
CDR3nt: TGTGCCAGCTGTCACTTCGGAGGGAATGAAAAACTGTTTTTT

abundance: -
j_gene: TRBJ2-1
d_gene: -
v_gene: TRBV10-1
CDR3aa: CASSRELAYNEQFF
CDR3nt: TGCGCCAGCAGTCGTGAACTAGCCTACAATGAGCAGTTCTTC

abundance: -
j_gene: TRBJ1-2
d_gene: -
v_gene: TRBV5-8
CDR3aa: CASSLVRGAGYGYTF
CDR3nt: TGTGCCAGCAGCTTGGTTAGGGGAGCCGGCTATGGCTACACCTTC

abundance: -
j_gene: TRBJ2-5
d_gene: TRBD2
v_gene: TRBV5-1
CDR3aa: CASSLELAEETQYF
CDR3nt: TGCGCCAGCAGCTTGGAACTAGCGGAAGAGACCCAGTACTTC

abundance: -
j_gene: TRBJ2-5
d_gene: TRBD1
v_gene: TRBV24-1
CDR3aa: CATSDLGDREETQYF
CDR3nt: TGTGCCACCAGTGATTTAGGCGACAGGGAAGAGACCCAGTACTTC

abundance: few
j_gene: TRBJ1-1
d_gene: -
v_gene: TRBV5-1
CDR3aa: CASSLVGVGTEAFF
CDR3nt: TGCGCCAGCAGCTTGGTAGGGGTTGGCACTGAAGCTTTCTTT

abundance: -
j_gene: TRBJ2-3
d_gene: -
v_gene: TRBV14
CDR3aa: CASSQEWADTQYF
CDR3nt: TGTGCCAGCAGCCAAGAGTGGGCAGATACGCAGTATTTT

abundance: few
j_gene: TRBJ1-3
d_gene: -
v_gene: TRBV5-1
CDR3aa: CASSPYSGQAGNTIYF
CDR3nt: TGCGCCAGCAGCCCATACAGCGGTCAGGCTGGAAACACCATATATTTT

abundance: -
j_gene: TRBJ1-1
d_gene: TRBD1
v_gene: TRBV19
CDR3aa: CASRYSQGTFTGTEAFF
CDR3nt: TGTGCCAGTAGGTACTCACAGGGGACGTTTACCGGCACTGAAGCTTTCTTT

abundance: -
j_gene: TRBJ2-5
d_gene: -
v_gene: TRBV5-1
CDR3aa: CASSLVGIQETQYF
CDR3nt: TGCGCCAGCAGCTTGGTCGGGATCCAAGAGACCCAGTACTTC

abundance: -
j_gene: TRBJ2-6
d_gene: TRBD1
v_gene: TRBV19
CDR3aa: CASSLRTGGAGANVLTF
CDR3nt: TGTGCCAGTAGTTTACGGACAGGGGGCGCCGGGGCCAACGTCCTGACTTTC

abundance: few
j_gene: TRBJ1-6
d_gene: -
v_gene: TRBV7-9
CDR3aa: CASSRQGTQTNSPLHF
CDR3nt: TGTGCCAGCAGCCGCCAGGGGACGCAAACTAATTCACCCCTCCACTTT

abundance: -
j_gene: TRBJ2-2
d_gene: -
v_gene: TRBV9
CDR3aa: CASSARVVNTGELFF
CDR3nt: TGTGCCAGCAGCGCGCGGGTGGTGAACACCGGGGAGCTGTTTTTT

abundance: few
j_gene: TRBJ2-2
d_gene: -
v_gene: TRBV6-2/TRBV6-3
CDR3aa: CASSDDRSANTGELFF
CDR3nt: TGTGCCAGCAGTGATGACAGGAGCGCGAACACCGGGGAGCTGTTTTTT